The clone carrying this T cell receptor beta chain was detected a few times. The antigen remains unidentified. This entry belongs to a study of response to subunit inactivated influenza vaccine. Per the germline V gene, CDR1 is DFQATT and CDR2 is SNEGSKA (reference sequence). The CDR3 has 14 amino acids. V lost 0 bases and J lost 13, with 16 bases in between. MiXCR, applied by TCRdb to the RT-PCR reads, yields one record per CDR3 protein. The sample records 550,000 to 650,000 distinct CDR3 sequences, over 9.5% being singletons. Study results and caveats: Only a handful of new T cells, the authors suggested, are recruited with each seasonal influenza vaccination.

The chain employs TRBV20-1 and TRBJ1-6; D is perhaps TRBD1 (5 bases). The receptor's source is a man aged 50 to 59 who received an inactivated influenza vaccine. Sample: PBMCs from blood, taken on the day of vaccination. This CDR3 reads CSARDRDGPSPLHF. The CDR3 region has the DNA TGCAGTGCTAGAGATAGGGACGGACCTAGCCCCCTCCACTTT.